This T cell receptor (beta chain) came from a study of T-cell memory formation after mild COVID-19. Study at large: TCR clusters mostly belonged to single donors.

TCRdb recomputed calls from the 5' RACE reads with MiXCR, one row per CDR3 protein. The sample has 450,000 or so distinct CDR3 sequences; 20% to 25% are singletons. A note on this clonotype: Its cognate antigen is unknown.

Overall study findings and caveats: Researchers found some responding clones in pre-infection memory, a sign that cross-reactive memory joined.

Germline-derived CDR1 and CDR2 are SGHRS and YFSETQ. V was clipped by 0 bases and J by 8 bases; unmatched bases: 9. The CDR3 loop spans 15 amino acids. This TCR derives from an adult woman who had mild COVID-19 (a few samples of this study predate the infection). Cell type and time point are not known. The chain combines TRBV5-1 with TRBJ2-7; 9 nucleotides agree with TRBD1. Sequencing was performed on PBMCs or a T cell subset sorted from them (not recorded which). CDR3 in DNA: TGCGCCAGCAGCTTGGGAACCGGGACAGGGTTAAAGCAGTACTTC. The encoded protein is CASSLGTGTGLKQYF.